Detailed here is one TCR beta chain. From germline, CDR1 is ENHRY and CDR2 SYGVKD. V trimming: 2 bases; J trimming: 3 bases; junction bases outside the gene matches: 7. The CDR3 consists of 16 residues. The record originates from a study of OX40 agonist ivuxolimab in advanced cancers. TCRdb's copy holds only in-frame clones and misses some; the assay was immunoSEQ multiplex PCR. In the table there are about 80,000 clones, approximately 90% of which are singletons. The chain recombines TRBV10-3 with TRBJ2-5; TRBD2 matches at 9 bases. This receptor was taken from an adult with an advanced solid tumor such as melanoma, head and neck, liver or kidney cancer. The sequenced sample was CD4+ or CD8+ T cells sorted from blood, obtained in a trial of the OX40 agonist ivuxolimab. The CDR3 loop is CAISEMSSGTEETQYF. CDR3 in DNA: TGTGCCATCAGTGAGATGTCTAGCGGGACTGAAGAGACCCAGTACTTC.